The 23 T cell receptor beta chains below come from one sample, sequenced in a study of T cell responses to AZD1222 COVID-19 vaccine. The data were produced by immunoSEQ multiplex PCR, yet TCRdb's version contains in-frame clones alone and is incomplete. The table has about 130,000 clones, about nine tenths seen once. The sequencing here drew on peripheral blood, taken on day 0 of AZD1222 vaccination. The receptors were sampled from an adult in good health.

V and J are TRBV5-4 and TRBJ1-1; D unresolved. The germline V gene has CDR1 SGHNT and CDR2 YYREEE (reference sequence). The V and J ends lost 2 bases and 1 base respectively, with 6 bases between them. The CDR3 extends over 13 amino acids. The CDR3 nucleotides read TGTGCCAGCAGCTTCCCCGGGAACACTGAAGCTTTCTTT. Its translation is CASSFPGNTEAFF. The whole variable domain, remainder taken from reference TRBV5-4 and TRBJ1-1, is ETGVTQSPTHLIKTRGQQVTLRCSSQSGHNTVSWYQQALGQGPQFIFQYYREEENGRGNFPPRFSGLQFPNYSSELNVNALELDDSALYLCASSFPGNTEAFFGQGTRLTVV.

V is TRBV9 and J is TRBJ1-1; possible D gene TRBD1, 6 bases. Germline CDR1 and CDR2: SGDLS and YYNGEE. V was trimmed by 4 bases and J by 5 bases, leaving 9 bases between them. The CDR3 extends over 12 amino acids. CDR3 bases: TGTGCCAGCAGCATCGGGACAACTGAAGCTTTCTTT. It is translated as CASSIGTTEAFF.

V usage is TRBV7-9 and J usage is TRBJ1-2, with D perhaps matching TRBD1 (5 bases). CDR3 length: 17 amino acids. The V end was cut by 2 bases, the J end by 7 bases, with 23 bases between. Per the germline V gene, CDR1 is SEHNR and CDR2 is FQNEAQ (reference sequence). This chain's CDR3 is CASSLSVGVGWGGGYTF. CDR3 sequence (DNA): TGTGCCAGCAGCTTAAGTGTCGGAGTGGGATGGGGCGGTGGCTACACCTTC.

The chain has TRBV3-1 (or the pseudogene TRBV3-2) and TRBJ2-7; D perhaps matches TRBD2 (6 bases). The germline gives CDR1 LGHDT, CDR2 YNNKEL (reference sequence). The V and J ends lost 0 bases and 1 base respectively, with 13 bases between them. The length of the CDR3 is 16 residues. CDR3 residues: CASSQDWLAFSYEQYF. The CDR3 DNA is TGTGCCAGCAGCCAAGATTGGCTAGCGTTTTCCTACGAGCAGTACTTC.

The chain links TRBV5-1 to TRBJ2-2, with D perhaps matching TRBD1 (5 bases). The germline V and J ends were trimmed by 0 bases and 5 bases, with 17 bases remaining between them. Per the germline V gene, CDR1 is SGHRS and CDR2 is YFSETQ. The CDR3 covers 17 residues. DNA of the CDR3: TGCGCCAGCAGCTTGGCCCAGGGCGGTCTGAATACCGGGGAGCTGTTTTTT. Translating it yields CASSLAQGGLNTGELFF.

The V gene is TRBV19, the J gene TRBJ1-2; 8 positions match TRBD1. Trimming took 4 bases from V and 3 from J; bases not matched to a gene: 7. Looked up from germline, CDR1 is LNHDA and CDR2 is SQIVND (reference sequence). The CDR3 has 15 amino acids. The CDR3 loop reads CASSRPGDRHYGYTF. The CDR3 bases are TGTGCCAGTAGTAGACCGGGGGACAGGCACTATGGCTACACCTTC.

This clone appeared a few times. The CDR3 here is CASSRQFTTNEKLFF. The DNA of the CDR3 is TGTGCCAGCAGTCGCCAGTTCACAACTAATGAAAAACTGTTTTTT. J is TRBJ1-4 and V is TRBV27; D is undetermined. This CDR3 has 15 amino acids. Trimming stripped 5 bases from V and 0 bases from J, with 10 bases between. Germline V gene lookup returns CDR1 MNHEY and CDR2 SMNVEV (reference sequence).

The chain couples TRBV19 to TRBJ1-1; the D gene is possibly TRBD1 (5 bases). V lost 3 bases to trimming and J lost 2 bases, with 19 bases between them. CDR3 length equals 17 residues. Germline CDR1 LNHDA, CDR2 SQIVND (reference sequence). CDR3 in DNA: TGTGCCAGTAGTATCACGGGGCTGAGGGTCTTAAACACTGAAGCTTTCTTT. It is translated as CASSITGLRVLNTEAFF.

This clone showed up just once. The chain carries TRBV7-8 and TRBJ1-2, with D possibly TRBD1 on 5 matching bases. The germline gives CDR1 SGHVS, CDR2 FQNEAQ. Between the trimmed V and J ends, which lost 0 bases and 3 bases, there was a span of 8 bases. CDR3 length: 14 amino acids. In DNA form, the CDR3 reads TGTGCCAGCAGCTTAGCGCAGGGTCACTATGGCTACACCTTC. Translation: CASSLAQGHYGYTF.

The genes are TRBV18 and TRBJ1-1, with D perhaps matching TRBD1 (6 bases). The CDR3 has 16 amino acids. Germline CDR1 KGHSH, CDR2 LQKENI. Trimming stripped 3 bases from V and 5 bases from J, with 19 bases between. CDR3: CASSPGRGGFGTEAFF. The CDR3 DNA reads TGTGCCAGCTCACCCGGAAGGGGGGGGTTCGGGACTGAAGCTTTCTTT.

The chain uses TRBV7-3 and TRBJ2-2, with 13 bases lining up with TRBD2. Germline V gene lookup returns CDR1 SGHTA and CDR2 FQGTGA. With V trimmed by 7 bases and J by 4 bases, 6 bases remained unmatched. The CDR3 length is 16 residues. The CDR3 nucleotides read TGTGCCAGCAAGGGGACTAGCGGGGATAGCACCGGGGAGCTGTTTTTT. It codes for CASKGTSGDSTGELFF. The variable domain in full, with the rest retrieved from reference TRBV7-3 and TRBJ2-2, is GAGVSQTPSNKVTEKGKYVELRCDPISGHTALYWYRQSLGQGPEFLIYFQGTGAADDSGLPNDRFFAVRPEGSVSTLKIQRTERGDSAVYLCASKGTSGDSTGELFFGEGSRLTVL.

This clone was observed a single time. The V and J genes are TRBV27 and TRBJ1-3; no reliable D call. Germline assignment: CDR1 MNHEY and CDR2 SMNVEV (reference sequence). V was clipped by 4 bases and J by 10 bases, with 17 bases between them. The CDR3 is 14 residues long. The DNA for the CDR3 is TGTGCCAGCAGTTCTTATGCCTCCCAAGGGACCATATATTTT. Translating it yields CASSSYASQGTIYF.

This chain links TRBV11-2 with TRBJ1-2; D gene uncertain. Germline CDR1 reads SGHAT; CDR2 reads FQNNGV. The CDR3 covers 14 residues. V was trimmed by 3 bases and J by 0 bases, leaving 8 bases between them. DNA for the CDR3: TGTGCCAGCAGCTTCTCGGGCACTAACTATGGCTACACCTTC. It translates to CASSFSGTNYGYTF. Full variable domain (missing parts from reference TRBV11-2 and TRBJ1-2): EAGVAQSPRYKIIEKRQSVAFWCNPISGHATLYWYQQILGQGPKLLIQFQNNGVVDDSQLPKDRFSAERLKGVDSTLKIQPAKLEDSAVYLCASSFSGTNYGYTFGSGTRLTVV.

The chain couples TRBV30 to TRBJ1-2; D is uncertain. Per germline, CDR1 GTSNPN and CDR2 SVGIG (reference sequence). The CDR3 is made up of 13 amino acids. Trimming cost V 1 base and J 6 bases, with 12 bases left between them. In DNA, the CDR3 is TGTGCCTGGAGTGGAGGCGCATGGGATGGCTACACCTTC. Protein sequence: CAWSGGAWDGYTF.

The chain links TRBV3-1 (or the pseudogene TRBV3-2) to TRBJ2-3, with D unclear. Between the trimmed V and J ends, which lost 6 bases and 4 bases, there was a span of 8 bases. The CDR3 length is 12 residues. In germline, CDR1 is LGHDT, CDR2 YNNKEL (reference sequence). This CDR3 reads CASSARPDTQYF. Written as DNA, the CDR3 is TGTGCCAGCAGTGCAAGGCCAGATACGCAGTATTTT.

The chain carries TRBV5-4 and TRBJ1-1, with D possibly being TRBD1 (6 bases). Looked up from germline, CDR1 is SGHNT and CDR2 is YYREEE (reference sequence). The CDR3 loop spans 15 amino acids. Trimming removed 0 bases from V and 1 base from J, with 10 bases in between. The CDR3 is CASSLVRGGNTEAFF. DNA for the CDR3: TGTGCCAGCAGCTTGGTTAGGGGGGGGAACACTGAAGCTTTCTTT.

The V call is TRBV3-1 (or the pseudogene TRBV3-2), the J call TRBJ1-5; D gene ambiguous. Trimming took 3 bases from V and 0 from J, leaving 6 bases between them. CDR3 length: 14 amino acids. Germline V gene lookup returns CDR1 LGHDT and CDR2 YNNKEL (reference sequence). The DNA of the CDR3 is TGTGCCAGCAGCCAGAGCAATAGCAATCAGCCCCAGCATTTT. It encodes CASSQSNSNQPQHF.

This chain links TRBV11-3 with TRBJ2-3; TRBD2 is a possible D gene (5 bases). The germline V gene encodes CDR1 SGHNT and CDR2 YENEEA. Trimming pared 1 base from V and 2 bases from J, leaving 7 bases between. The CDR3 is 14 residues long. This chain's CDR3 is CASSLGGHTDTQYF. CDR3 DNA: TGTGCCAGCAGCTTAGGCGGGCACACAGATACGCAGTATTTT.

The chain recombines TRBV3-1 (or the pseudogene TRBV3-2) with TRBJ2-3, with TRBD1 matching over 8 bases. J was trimmed by 6 bases and V by 2 bases; bases with no gene match: 7. Germline V gives CDR1 LGHDT, CDR2 YNNKEL (reference sequence). The CDR3 totals 15 residues. The CDR3 sequence is CASSQLPGDRDTQYF. The CDR3 DNA sequence: TGTGCCAGCAGCCAATTACCCGGGGACAGGGATACGCAGTATTTT.

This clone showed up many times. The rearrangement links TRBV4-1 to TRBJ1-6; TRBD1 agrees at 7 bases. Unmatched junction bases numbered 12, after V lost 2 bases and J lost 8 bases. Germline V gene lookup returns CDR1 MGHRA and CDR2 YSYEKL. The CDR3 is 17 amino acids. The CDR3 here is CASSQQPAETGYSPLHF. CDR3 coding DNA: TGCGCCAGCAGCCAACAACCGGCGGAGACAGGGTATTCACCCCTCCACTTT.

This clone was observed once. For the CDR3, the DNA is TGCGCCAGCAGCCAAGATTGGGCAGGGGAAGCTTTCTTT. It translates to CASSQDWAGEAFF. The chain has TRBV4-3 and TRBJ1-1; a possible D gene is TRBD1 (5 bases). V lost 0 bases and J 8 bases, leaving 10 bases between the germline ends. CDR1 and CDR2 from the germline V gene are LGHNA and YSLEER. This CDR3 comprises 13 residues.

Only one count was recorded for this clone. The genes are TRBV6-5 and TRBJ2-4; D remains unclear. V was cut by 0 bases and J by 4 bases, with 10 bases left in between. The CDR3 has 15 residues. Per germline, CDR1 MNHEY and CDR2 SVGAGI. Here the CDR3 DNA reads TGTGCCAGCAGTTACTCGAAGGAGACGAAAAACATTCAGTACTTC. Translating gives CASSYSKETKNIQYF.

The rearrangement joins TRBV4-3 to TRBJ1-2; D is uncertain. The CDR3 sequence is 15 residues long. The germline V gene encodes CDR1 LGHNA and CDR2 YSLEER. Trimming pared 0 bases from V and 7 bases from J, leaving 15 bases between. The DNA for the CDR3 is TGCGCCAGCAGCCAAGATAGGGAGGGTCCAGCTGGCTACACCTTC. Translation: CASSQDREGPAGYTF.